This entry lists 9 T cell receptor beta chains sequenced from one sample in a study of cytomegalovirus exposure and HLA in healthy donors. PCR was performed using 60 Vbeta and 13 Jbeta primers. Libraries were prepared by immunoSEQ multiplex PCR; TCRdb keeps only in-frame clonotypes and omits some of them. Among approximately 200,000 clones listed, roughly 84% were seen once. Sequencing was carried out using PBMCs. The source of these receptors is a boy aged 10-17 years in good health and CMV-seronegative.

The chain uses TRBV28 and TRBJ2-7, with D uncertain. The ends were cut back, 6 bases at V and 4 bases at J, with 16 bases in the middle. CDR1 and CDR2 from the germline V gene are MDHEN and SYDVKM. The CDR3 is 14 residues long. The CDR3: CASRLRIGGYEQYF. CDR3 bases: TGTGCCAGCAGACTAAGAATCGGTGGGTACGAGCAGTACTTC.

The V and J genes are TRBV15 and TRBJ2-7, with D hard to call. The CDR3 extends over 14 amino acids. The germline CDR1 and CDR2 sequences are LNHNV and YYDKDF (reference sequence). Trimming removed 1 base at V and 4 bases at J, with 11 bases between. As DNA, the CDR3 is TGTGCCACCAGCAGAGGTTTTAGCAATTACGAGCAGTACTTC. Amino acids: CATSRGFSNYEQYF.

The J gene is TRBJ1-2, the V gene TRBV6-5; 8 bases align to TRBD1. This CDR3 is built from 14 residues. CDR1 and CDR2 from the germline V gene are MNHEY and SVGAGI. The V gene end was trimmed by 2 bases and the J gene end by 3 bases; junction bases not matched to a gene: 2. The CDR3 bases are TGTGCCAGCAGTTACCTGGACAGGGACTATGGCTACACCTTC. This encodes CASSYLDRDYGYTF.

This chain uses TRBV29-1 with TRBJ2-5, with D perhaps TRBD2 (6 bases). The DNA end is a closer match to TRBJ2-7, so the J assignment may be wrong. Germline lookup yields CDR1 SQVTM and CDR2 ANQGSEA. The CDR3 consists of 10 residues. CDR3 DNA: TGCAGCGTCGGGGACTTCGAGCAGTACTTC. Translated: CSVGDFEQYF.

The chain employs TRBV14 and TRBJ2-7, with D perhaps matching TRBD2 (6 bases). The CDR3 totals 15 residues. Per the germline V gene, CDR1 is SGHDN and CDR2 is FVKESK. Trimming removed 4 bases at V and 0 bases at J, with 13 bases between. The CDR3, as DNA: TGTGCCAGCAGCCCCTGGGGGGTAAGCTCCTACGAGCAGTACTTC. It codes for CASSPWGVSSYEQYF. The whole variable domain, remainder taken from reference TRBV14 and TRBJ2-7, is EAGVTQFPSHSVIEKGQTVTLRCDPISGHDNLYWYRRVMGKEIKFLLHFVKESKQDESGMPNNRFLAERTGGTYSTLKVQPAELEDSGVYFCASSPWGVSSYEQYFGPGTRLTVT.

Only a few counts were recorded for this clone. This chain links TRBV7-9 with TRBJ2-7; D ambiguous. The germline V and J ends were trimmed by 5 bases and 3 bases, with 8 bases remaining between them. The CDR3 is 12 amino acids. Germline CDR1 and CDR2: SEHNR and FQNEAQ (reference sequence). The CDR3 loop is CASSASLYEQYF. DNA for the CDR3: TGTGCCAGCAGCGCAAGCCTCTACGAGCAGTACTTC.

V is TRBV7-8 and J is TRBJ1-1, with D unclear. V was cut by 4 bases and J by 4 bases, with 13 bases left in between. Germline V gives CDR1 SGHVS, CDR2 FQNEAQ. The CDR3 length is 14 residues. CDR3 nucleotides: TGTGCCAGCAGCTCTTGGACGGAGGGCACTGAAGCTTTCTTT. It codes for CASSSWTEGTEAFF. The whole variable domain, filled in from reference TRBV7-8 and TRBJ1-1, reads GAGVSQSPRYKVAKRGQDVALRCDPISGHVSLFWYQQALGQGPEFLTYFQNEAQLDKSGLPSDRFFAERPEGSVSTLKIQRTQQEDSAVYLCASSSWTEGTEAFFGQGTRLTVV.

V usage is TRBV7-8 and J usage is TRBJ1-4, with D possibly TRBD1 on 5 matching bases. The CDR3 runs to 14 residues. CDR1 SGHVS and CDR2 FQNEAQ come from the germline V gene. The ends were cut back, 5 bases at V and 7 bases at J, with 14 bases in the middle. CDR3 nucleotides: TGTGCCAGCAGCCCTAGCGGACAACCTGAAAAACTGTTTTTT. Its translation is CASSPSGQPEKLFF.

Only a few counts were recorded for this clone. This chain links TRBV27 with TRBJ1-2; D remains ambiguous. The CDR3 totals 14 residues. Deletions cut 0 bases from V and 4 bases from J, with 9 bases between. Per the germline V gene, CDR1 is MNHEY and CDR2 is SMNVEV (reference sequence). Here the CDR3 reads CASSLSASLYGYTF. The CDR3 DNA follows: TGTGCCAGCAGTTTATCGGCTTCTCTCTATGGCTACACCTTC.